This record covers a single T cell receptor beta chain. The CDR3 covers 19 residues. CDR1 and CDR2 from the germline V gene are SNHLY and FYNNEI. With V trimmed by 3 bases and J by 6 bases, 13 bases remained unmatched. This entry belongs to a study of blood T cell repertoires in COVID-19. The table came from immunoSEQ multiplex PCR; TCRdb's copy has only in-frame clones and leaves some out. The sample records roughly 280,000 clones, about 86% being singletons. This sequence originates from a man aged 18-30 years with active or convalescent COVID-19. The chain has TRBV2 and TRBJ2-4, with 14 bases that match TRBD2. Sequenced input: peripheral blood. This chain's CDR3 is CASSDWPGTSGSSLNIQYF. The DNA for the CDR3 is TGTGCCAGCAGTGACTGGCCCGGGACTAGCGGGAGTTCGCTAAACATTCAGTACTTC. Full variable domain (outside the CDR3, taken from reference TRBV2 and TRBJ2-4): EPEVTQTPSHQVTQMGQEVILRCVPISNHLYFYWYRQILGQKVEFLVSFYNNEISEKSEIFDDQFSVERPDGSNFTLKIRSTKLEDSAMYFCASSDWPGTSGSSLNIQYFGAGTRLSVL.